The TCR beta chain under discussion was sequenced for a study of control samples from healthy donors and cancer patients. The assay was immunoSEQ multiplex PCR, and TCRdb's table has in-frame clones only and misses some. The sample has some 94,000 clones, roughly nine tenths seen once; the top ten hold about 9.5%. Trimming left V 4 bases short and J 0 bases short, with 10 bases between. The germline V gene encodes CDR1 SGHRS and CDR2 YFSETQ. This CDR3 comprises 15 residues. The source is a woman in her forties or fifties with colorectal cancer. This sequence joins TRBV5-1 and TRBJ2-2, with D possibly being TRBD1 (6 bases). The sequenced sample was PBMCs. The CDR3 protein is CASSRTATNTGELFF. Written as DNA, the CDR3 is TGCGCCAGCAGCAGGACAGCTACGAACACCGGGGAGCTGTTTTTT.